The sequence of this T cell receptor beta chain was determined in a study of T cell responses to AZD1222 COVID-19 vaccine. TCRdb keeps only in-frame clones here, not all; method: immunoSEQ multiplex PCR. The table lists about 130,000 clones, around 90% of them singletons. Trimming removed 4 bases at V and 3 bases at J, with 15 bases between. Germline values: CDR1 SGHDT, CDR2 YYEEEE. There are 15 residues in the CDR3. The chain recombines TRBV5-6 with TRBJ2-3, with D possibly being TRBD1 (6 bases). Material: peripheral blood, obtained on day 0 of AZD1222 vaccination. This sequence was found in an adult in good health. CDR3 in DNA: TGTGCCAGCAGCCCGGAACAGGGTGGAACAGATACGCAGTATTTT. It yields the protein CASSPEQGGTDTQYF.